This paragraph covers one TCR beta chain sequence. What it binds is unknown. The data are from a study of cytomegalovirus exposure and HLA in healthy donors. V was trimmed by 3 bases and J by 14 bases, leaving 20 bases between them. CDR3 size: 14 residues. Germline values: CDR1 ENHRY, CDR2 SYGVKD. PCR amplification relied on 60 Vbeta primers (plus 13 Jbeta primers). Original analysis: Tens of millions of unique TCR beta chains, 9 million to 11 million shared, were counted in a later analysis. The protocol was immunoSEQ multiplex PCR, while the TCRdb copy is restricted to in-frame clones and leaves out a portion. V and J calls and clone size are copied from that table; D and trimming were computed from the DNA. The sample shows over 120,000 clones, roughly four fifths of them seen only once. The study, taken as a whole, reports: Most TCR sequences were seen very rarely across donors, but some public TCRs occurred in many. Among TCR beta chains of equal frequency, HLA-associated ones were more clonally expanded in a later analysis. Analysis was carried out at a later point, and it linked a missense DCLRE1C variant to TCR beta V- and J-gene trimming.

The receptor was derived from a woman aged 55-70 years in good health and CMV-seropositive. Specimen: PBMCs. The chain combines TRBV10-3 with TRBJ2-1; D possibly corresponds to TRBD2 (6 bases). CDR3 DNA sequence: TGTGCCATCAGTGACCCGGGCGGGAAGCTCTCAAAGTTCTTC. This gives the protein CAISDPGGKLSKFF.